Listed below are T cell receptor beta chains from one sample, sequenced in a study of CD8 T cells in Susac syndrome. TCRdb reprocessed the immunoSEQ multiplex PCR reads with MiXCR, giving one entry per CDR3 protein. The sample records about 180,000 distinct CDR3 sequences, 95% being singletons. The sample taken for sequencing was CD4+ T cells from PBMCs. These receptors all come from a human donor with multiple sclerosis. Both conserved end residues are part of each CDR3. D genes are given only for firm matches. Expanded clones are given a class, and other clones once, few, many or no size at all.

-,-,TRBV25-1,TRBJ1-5,TGTGCCAGCAGTCCTGTTAGTGGCGATCAGCCCCAGCATTTT,CASSPVSGDQPQHF
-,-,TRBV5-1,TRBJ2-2,TGCGCCAGCAGCCCTCAGGGACCCAACACCGGGGAGCTGTTTTTT,CASSPQGPNTGELFF
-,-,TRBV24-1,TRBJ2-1,TGTGCCACCAGCCGGGACGGAAGCTACAATGAGCAGTTCTTC,CATSRDGSYNEQFF
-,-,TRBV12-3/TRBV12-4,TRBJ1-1,TGTGCCAGCAGCCTCCTGGTGGGGGGCTTGGGGGAAGCTTTCTTT,CASSLLVGGLGEAFF
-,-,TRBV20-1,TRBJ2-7,TGCAGTGCTAGAGTTACGGACCTCCACGAGCAGTACTTC,CSARVTDLHEQYF
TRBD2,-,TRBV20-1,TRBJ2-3,TGCAGTGCTAGAGTGCTAGCGGGGACCACAGATACGCAGTATTTT,CSARVLAGTTDTQYF
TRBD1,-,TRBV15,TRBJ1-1,TGTGCCACCAGCGGATCGACAGGGCGAACTGAAGCTTTCTTT,CATSGSTGRTEAFF
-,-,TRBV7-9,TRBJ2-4,TGTGCCAGCAGCTCCCCTAGTACAGACATTCAGTACTTC,CASSSPSTDIQYF
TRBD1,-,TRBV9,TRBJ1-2,TGTGCCAGCAGCGTATCAAACAGGGGAGGATCCACCTTC,CASSVSNRGGSTF
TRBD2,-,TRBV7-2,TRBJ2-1,TGTGCCAGCAGCTTAGCCAGGGAGGGGAATGAGCAGTTCTTC,CASSLAREGNEQFF
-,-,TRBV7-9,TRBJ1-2,TGTGCCAGCAGCTCGGACAGTCGGGGTGGCTACACCTTC,CASSSDSRGGYTF
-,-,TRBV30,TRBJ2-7,TGTGCCTGGAGTGTTCAGTCCTACGAGCAGTACTTC,CAWSVQSYEQYF
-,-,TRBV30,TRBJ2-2,TGTGCCTGGTCACTCAGGGTGTCCGGGGAGCTGTTTTTT,CAWSLRVSGELFF
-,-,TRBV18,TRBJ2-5,TGTGCCAGCTCACCACCACAGCCCCAAGAGACCCAGTACTTC,CASSPPQPQETQYF
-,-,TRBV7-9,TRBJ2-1,TGTGCCAGCAGCTCTCTAACCTACGACACCTACAATGAGCAGTTCTTC,CASSSLTYDTYNEQFF
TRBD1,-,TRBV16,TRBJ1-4,TGTGCCAGCAGCCAACCCGGGACAGGCCTTGAAAAACTGTTTTTT,CASSQPGTGLEKLFF
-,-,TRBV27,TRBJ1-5,TGTGCCAGCAGTTTAATACTCGATAGCAATCAGCCCCAGCATTTT,CASSLILDSNQPQHF
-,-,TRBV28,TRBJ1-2,TGTGCCAGCAGTGAACAGGAGACTAACTATGGCTACACCTTC,CASSEQETNYGYTF
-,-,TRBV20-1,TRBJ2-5,TGCAGTGCCCGAGGGGGAGGGGGCCAAGAGACCCAGTACTTC,CSARGGGGQETQYF
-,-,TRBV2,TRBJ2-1,TGTGCCAGCAGTGAACAGACCATCTCCTACAATGAGCAGTTCTTC,CASSEQTISYNEQFF
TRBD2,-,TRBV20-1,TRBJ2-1,TGCAGTGCTAGGATCCAGCGGGGGCCCCTGGGGGAGCAGTTCTTC,CSARIQRGPLGEQFF
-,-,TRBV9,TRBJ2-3,TGTGCCAGCAGCGCGGTAGCGTCCGACCTCAGCACAGATACGCAGTATTTT,CASSAVASDLSTDTQYF
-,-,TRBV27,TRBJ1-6,TGTGCCAGCAGTTACTTGAGGGGGGATGAAAATTCACCCCTCCACTTT,CASSYLRGDENSPLHF
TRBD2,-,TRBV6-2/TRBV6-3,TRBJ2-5,TGTGCCAGCAGTTACGGGACTAGCGGATGGCAAGAGACCCAGTACTTC,CASSYGTSGWQETQYF
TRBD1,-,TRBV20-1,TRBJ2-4,TGCAGTGCCACCGGGACAGGGGGGGACATTCAGTACTTC,CSATGTGGDIQYF
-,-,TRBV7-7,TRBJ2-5,TGTGCCAGCAGCGCCCTGGGCCAGGGCAGGGCCCAGTACTTC,CASSALGQGRAQYF
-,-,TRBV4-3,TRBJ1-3,TGCGCCAGCAGCCAAGTTGCAGAGTCTGGAAACACCATATATTTT,CASSQVAESGNTIYF
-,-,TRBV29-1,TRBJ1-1,TGCAGCGTTGAGGCCCTCCGTGGCACTGAAGCTTTCTTT,CSVEALRGTEAFF
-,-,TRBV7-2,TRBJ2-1,TGTGCCAGCAGCTCCGACTGGAATGAGCAGTTCTTC,CASSSDWNEQFF
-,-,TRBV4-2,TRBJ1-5,TGTGCCAGCAGCCAAGTGCCCGGGGGTAGCAATCAGCCCCAGCATTTT,CASSQVPGGSNQPQHF
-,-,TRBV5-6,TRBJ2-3,TGTGCCAGCAGCTTGCGGGGCGGATCAGATACGCAGTATTTT,CASSLRGGSDTQYF
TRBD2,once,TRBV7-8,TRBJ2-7,TGTGCCCTCGGGGGGTTCGACGAGCAGTACTTC,CALGGFDEQYF
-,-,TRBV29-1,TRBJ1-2,TGCAGCGTTGAAGGACCCGAAGGGGCCAGTTACTACACCTTC,CSVEGPEGASYYTF